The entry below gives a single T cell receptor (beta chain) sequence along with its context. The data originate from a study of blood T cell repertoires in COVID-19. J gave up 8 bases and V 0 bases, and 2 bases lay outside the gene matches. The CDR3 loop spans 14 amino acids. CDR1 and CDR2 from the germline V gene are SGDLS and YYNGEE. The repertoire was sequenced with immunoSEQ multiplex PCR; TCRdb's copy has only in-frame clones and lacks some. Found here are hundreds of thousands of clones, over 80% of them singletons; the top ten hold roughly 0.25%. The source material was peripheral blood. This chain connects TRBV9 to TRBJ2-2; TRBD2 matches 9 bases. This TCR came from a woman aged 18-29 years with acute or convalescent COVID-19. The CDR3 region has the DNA TGTGCCAGCAGCGTAGGCGGGGGGGCTGGGGAGCTGTTTTTT. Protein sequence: CASSVGGGAGELFF. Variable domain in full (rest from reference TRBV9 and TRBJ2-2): DSGVTQTPKHLITATGQRVTLRCSPRSGDLSVYWYQQSLDQGLQFLIQYYNGEERAKGNILERFSAQQFPDLHSELNLSSLELGDSALYFCASSVGGGAGELFFGEGSRLTVL.